The sequence of this TCR beta chain was determined in a study of OX40 agonist ivuxolimab in advanced cancers. Study in general: The treatment was a fully human IgG2 OX40 agonist, ivuxolimab.

Germline CDR1 MRHNA, CDR2 SNTAGT. The V segment lost 4 bases and the J segment 1 base; nucleotides outside the gene matches: 4. CDR3 length: 15 amino acids. Profiling relied on immunoSEQ multiplex PCR, and the TCRdb table lists in-frame clones only, not all of them. The table lists about 99,000 clones, around 95% of them singletons. The source of this sequence is an adult with an advanced solid tumor such as melanoma, head and neck, liver or kidney cancer. The J gene is TRBJ2-1, the V gene TRBV6-4, with 7 bases fitting TRBD1. The sample in question was CD4+ or CD8+ T cells sorted from blood, obtained in a trial of the OX40 agonist ivuxolimab. The CDR3 protein is CASSAYRGSYNEQFF. CDR3 DNA: TGTGCCAGCAGTGCATACAGGGGATCCTACAATGAGCAGTTCTTC.